The 26 T cell receptor beta chains listed next were all sequenced from one sample in a study of T cells in localized non-small cell lung cancer. Here immunoSEQ multiplex PCR was the method, and the copy in TCRdb shows in-frame clones only, minus some. The data contain around 140,000 clones, roughly 90% of them singletons. Specimen: peripheral blood, collected before any cancer treatment. These receptors originate from a female donor at least 60 years old with stage I lung adenocarcinoma.

The genes are TRBV7-3 and TRBJ2-1; 13 bases line up with TRBD2. Germline V gene data show CDR1 as SGHTA and CDR2 as FQGTGA. The ends lost 2 bases at V and 6 bases at J; junction bases unmatched: 4. CDR3 size: 16 residues. For the CDR3, the DNA is TGTGCCAGCAGCTTAGGGTGGACTAGCGGGGGCAATGAGCAGTTCTTC. Protein product: CASSLGWTSGGNEQFF.

The rearrangement links TRBV19 to TRBJ1-3; D is unresolved. Trimming shortened V by 6 bases and J by 2 bases, and 14 bases separated the two germline ends. CDR1 is LNHDA, CDR2 SQIVND, per germline (reference sequence). This CDR3 is built from 15 residues. Here the CDR3 reads CASSLNRGAGNTIYF. CDR3 DNA sequence: TGTGCCAGTAGCCTTAACCGGGGAGCTGGAAACACCATATATTTT.

Concerning this clone itself: Other DNA sequences in this specimen translate into the identical CDR3. The chain combines TRBV15 with TRBJ1-2, with D hard to call. The V and J ends lost 0 bases and 4 bases respectively, with 9 bases between them. The CDR3 runs to 14 residues. The germline V gene has CDR1 LNHNV and CDR2 YYDKDF (reference sequence). The CDR3 bases are TGTGCCACCAGCAGAGAAGGGTTAGGCTATGGCTACACCTTC. It is translated as CATSREGLGYGYTF.

The gene calls are TRBV18 and TRBJ2-1; D gene ambiguous. V shed 3 bases and J shed 4 bases, with 4 bases lying between them. The CDR3 length is 12 residues. The germline V gene encodes CDR1 KGHSH and CDR2 LQKENI. The CDR3 DNA sequence: TGTGCCAGCTCACCGATGTACAATGAGCAGTTCTTC. Protein: CASSPMYNEQFF. Drawing the rest from reference TRBV18 and TRBJ2-1, the complete variable domain is NAGVMQNPRHLVRRRGQEARLRCSPMKGHSHVYWYRQLPEEGLKFMVYLQKENIIDESGMPKERFSAEFPKEGPSILRIQQVVRGDSAAYFCASSPMYNEQFFGPGTRLTVL.

The rearrangement joins TRBV10-3 to TRBJ2-5; 16 positions match TRBD2. The CDR3 consists of 16 residues. With 6 bases clipped from V and 3 bases from J, the junction kept 4 bases outside the gene matches. Germline V gives CDR1 ENHRY, CDR2 SYGVKD. Written as DNA, the CDR3 is TGTGCCATCAGCGAGGGGACTAGCGGGAGGGAAGAGACCCAGTACTTC. Its translation is CAISEGTSGREETQYF.

The rearrangement uses TRBV19 and TRBJ1-4; D uncertain. Trimming shortened V by 4 bases and J by 4 bases, and 16 bases separated the two germline ends. Per the germline V gene, CDR1 is LNHDA and CDR2 is SQIVND (reference sequence). This CDR3 spans 16 amino acids. The CDR3 reads CASSNIFWAINEKLFF. In DNA, the CDR3 is TGTGCCAGTAGTAACATATTTTGGGCCATTAATGAAAAACTGTTTTTT.

CDR3 loop: CASSSGGSGNTIYF. In nucleotides, the CDR3 is TGTGCCAGCAGCTCTGGGGGGTCTGGAAACACCATATATTTT. This chain links TRBV6-5 with TRBJ1-3; D possibly corresponds to TRBD1 (5 bases). The CDR3 runs to 14 residues. CDR1 is MNHEY, CDR2 SVGAGI, per germline. V was trimmed by 6 bases and J by 1 base, leaving 10 bases between them.

In nucleotides, the CDR3 is TGTGCCAGCAGCTTCGGGGGGGCGGAAAGTCAGCCCCAGCATTTT. Its translation: CASSFGGAESQPQHF. V and J are TRBV5-4 and TRBJ1-5, with D possibly TRBD1 on 6 matching bases. This CDR3 region has 15 residues. CDR1 is SGHNT, CDR2 YYREEE, per germline (reference sequence). The V end was cut by 2 bases, the J end by 6 bases, with 15 bases between.

The chain couples TRBV27 to TRBJ2-7; 13 bases line up with TRBD2. The CDR3 has 15 amino acids. CDR1 and CDR2 (germline): MNHEY, SMNVEV (reference sequence). V was pared by 4 bases and J by 3 bases, with 3 bases of the junction left unmatched. CDR3 in amino acids: CASSSGLAGVYEQYF. CDR3 coding DNA: TGTGCCAGCAGTTCAGGACTAGCGGGAGTCTACGAGCAGTACTTC.

This chain joins TRBV7-9 and TRBJ1-3, with 8 positions matching TRBD1. The V gene's germline CDR1 is SEHNR and CDR2 FQNEAQ (reference sequence). Trimming at V came to 4 bases and at J to 4 bases, leaving 9 bases not matched to a gene. The CDR3 has 16 amino acids. The CDR3 loop reads CASSSSAGGSGNTIYF. For the CDR3, the DNA is TGTGCCAGCAGCTCTTCGGCAGGGGGCTCGGGAAACACCATATATTTT.

The chain joins TRBV7-6 to TRBJ1-2, with D possibly being TRBD1 (5 bases). Trimming cost V 0 bases and J 3 bases, with 11 bases left between them. The CDR3 runs 15 residues. Germline V lookup: CDR1 SGHVS, CDR2 FNYEAQ. The CDR3 coding sequence is TGTGCCAGCAGCTTAGCGGGTCGACAGTACTATGGCTACACCTTC. Its translation is CASSLAGRQYYGYTF.

This rearrangement joins TRBV20-1 to TRBJ2-7; D is unclear. Germline-derived CDR1 and CDR2 are DFQATT and SNEGSKA (reference sequence). CDR3 length: 11 residues. V dropped 2 bases and J dropped 7 bases, with 9 bases sitting between them. The CDR3 here is CSARSTREQYF. The CDR3 DNA reads as TGCAGTGCTAGAAGTACAAGAGAGCAGTACTTC.

This sequence joins TRBV6-1 and TRBJ2-4, with D possibly being TRBD1 or TRBD2 (6 bases each). CDR3 size: 15 residues. The germline V and J ends were trimmed by 5 bases and 2 bases, with 13 bases remaining between them. Germline CDR1 is MNHNS and CDR2 is SASEGT. CDR3 amino acids: CASSPRGPTKNIQYF. CDR3 DNA sequence: TGTGCCAGCAGTCCCCGGGGGCCGACCAAAAACATTCAGTACTTC.

This sequence joins TRBV7-9 and TRBJ2-7; no clear D. V shed 6 bases and J shed 0 bases, with 12 bases lying between them. Germline values: CDR1 SEHNR, CDR2 FQNEAQ (reference sequence). This CDR3 comprises 14 residues. The CDR3, as DNA: TGTGCCAGCAGTCCCTCCCAGGCCTCCTACGAGCAGTACTTC. It translates to CASSPSQASYEQYF.

The chain uses TRBV7-8 and TRBJ2-3; 7 bases align to TRBD2. The CDR3 covers 14 residues. Trimming removed 1 base from V and 2 bases from J; junction bases left unmatched: 0. Germline V gene sequence: CDR1 SGHVS, CDR2 FQNEAQ. DNA of the CDR3: TGTGCCAGCAGCTTAGGGGACTACACAGATACGCAGTATTTT. Translation gives CASSLGDYTDTQYF. Together with reference TRBV7-8 and TRBJ2-3, the CDR3 gives the full variable domain: GAGVSQSPRYKVAKRGQDVALRCDPISGHVSLFWYQQALGQGPEFLTYFQNEAQLDKSGLPSDRFFAERPEGSVSTLKIQRTQQEDSAVYLCASSLGDYTDTQYFGPGTRLTVL.

This chain uses TRBV28 with TRBJ2-1; possibly TRBD2 for D (6 bases). Germline V gives CDR1 MDHEN, CDR2 SYDVKM. V was cut by 4 bases and J by 0 bases, with 13 bases left in between. The CDR3 has 16 residues. CDR3 coding DNA: TGTGCCAGCAGTTCACTAGCACCGAGCTCCTACAATGAGCAGTTCTTC. Protein: CASSSLAPSSYNEQFF.

V and J are TRBV5-1 and TRBJ2-7; 8 bases are a match to TRBD1. The CDR3 contains 14 residues. Germline trimming cut 5 bases from V and 3 bases from J; bases unmatched to any gene: 7. From germline, CDR1 is SGHRS and CDR2 YFSETQ. CDR3 in amino acids: CASRETGVLYEQYF. Written as DNA, the CDR3 is TGCGCCAGCAGAGAGACAGGGGTCCTCTACGAGCAGTACTTC.

This rearrangement joins TRBV6-5 to TRBJ1-1; D remains unclear. CDR1 and CDR2 (germline): MNHEY, SVGAGI. Trimming left V 2 bases short and J 1 base short, with 11 bases between. The CDR3 is 15 residues long. The CDR3 sequence: CASSYPIGRNTEAFF. In nucleotides, the CDR3 is TGTGCCAGCAGTTACCCCATCGGAAGGAACACTGAAGCTTTCTTT.

The chain joins TRBV5-1 to TRBJ2-1; no clear D. The CDR3 runs 14 residues. The V and J ends lost 9 bases and 6 bases respectively, with 19 bases between them. Germline CDR1 reads SGHRS; CDR2 reads YFSETQ. The CDR3: CAISVTPGSNEQFF. CDR3 nucleotides: TGCGCCATCAGTGTCACGCCAGGCAGCAATGAGCAGTTCTTC. The full variable domain, rest sourced from reference TRBV5-1 and TRBJ2-1, is KAGVTQTPRYLIKTRGQQVTLSCSPISGHRSVSWYQQTPGQGLQFLFEYFSETQRNKGNFPGRFSGRQFSNSRSEMNVSTLELGDSALYLCAISVTPGSNEQFFGPGTRLTVL.

The J gene is TRBJ1-3, the V gene TRBV2; D may be TRBD1 (5 bases). Germline V gene sequence: CDR1 SNHLY, CDR2 FYNNEI. This CDR3 has 16 amino acids. Trimming shortened V by 5 bases and J by 3 bases, and 17 bases separated the two germline ends. CDR3 DNA: TGTGCCAGCAGTCAATCCCAGGGAGGGAGTGGAAACACCATATATTTT. It encodes CASSQSQGGSGNTIYF.

V is TRBV28 and J is TRBJ1-5, with D perhaps TRBD1 (5 bases). V was clipped by 3 bases and J by 11 bases, with 14 bases between them. Per the germline V gene, CDR1 is MDHEN and CDR2 is SYDVKM. CDR3 length: 13 amino acids. CDR3 in amino acids: CASSFQGLRAQHF. The CDR3 bases are TGTGCCAGCAGTTTCCAGGGACTGCGGGCCCAGCATTTT.

The chain employs TRBV10-1 and TRBJ2-7; 7 bases line up with TRBD1. The CDR3 has 12 residues. The germline V gene has CDR1 WNHNN and CDR2 SYGVQD (reference sequence). The trim removed 5 bases at V and 6 bases at J, leaving 4 bases unmatched. CDR3 residues: CASSKGAREQYF. The CDR3 bases are TGCGCCAGCAGTAAGGGGGCTCGCGAGCAGTACTTC.

V usage is TRBV6-1 and J usage is TRBJ2-7, with 7 bases aligning to TRBD1. Germline values: CDR1 MNHNS, CDR2 SASEGT. This CDR3 region has 15 residues. V was clipped by 0 bases and J by 3 bases; unmatched bases: 5. The CDR3 sequence is CASSEAGTEGYEQYF. In nucleotides, the CDR3 is TGTGCCAGCAGTGAAGCGGGGACAGAAGGCTACGAGCAGTACTTC.

J is TRBJ2-1 and V is TRBV5-1; TRBD2 might be the D (6 bases). There are 15 residues in the CDR3. Germline V gene sequence: CDR1 SGHRS, CDR2 YFSETQ. Deletions cut 3 bases from V and 2 bases from J, with 12 bases between. CDR3 bases: TGCGCCAGCAGCTCCGAGGGACTCCCCTACAATGAGCAGTTCTTC. Its protein is CASSSEGLPYNEQFF. Full variable domain (rest looked up from reference TRBV5-1 and TRBJ2-1): KAGVTQTPRYLIKTRGQQVTLSCSPISGHRSVSWYQQTPGQGLQFLFEYFSETQRNKGNFPGRFSGRQFSNSRSEMNVSTLELGDSALYLCASSSEGLPYNEQFFGPGTRLTVL.

The chain employs TRBV5-8 and TRBJ2-7; 7 bases fit TRBD2. The CDR3 is 15 residues long. CDR1 is SGHTS, CDR2 YDEGEE, per germline. Losses at the gene ends were 4 bases for V and 5 bases for J; bases not matched to a gene: 12. CDR3 sequence reads: CASSTGLTRGHEQYF. In DNA form, the CDR3 reads TGTGCCAGCAGCACGGGACTAACTAGAGGGCACGAGCAGTACTTC.

The chain couples TRBV7-2 to TRBJ2-7, with a tentative D call TRBD1 (6 bases). V lost 5 bases and J lost 3, with 14 bases in between. Per germline, CDR1 SGHTA and CDR2 FQGNSA. The CDR3 spans 14 residues. The CDR3 bases are TGTGCCAGCAGCCCGGTGACAGGTTACTACGAGCAGTACTTC. Protein product: CASSPVTGYYEQYF.